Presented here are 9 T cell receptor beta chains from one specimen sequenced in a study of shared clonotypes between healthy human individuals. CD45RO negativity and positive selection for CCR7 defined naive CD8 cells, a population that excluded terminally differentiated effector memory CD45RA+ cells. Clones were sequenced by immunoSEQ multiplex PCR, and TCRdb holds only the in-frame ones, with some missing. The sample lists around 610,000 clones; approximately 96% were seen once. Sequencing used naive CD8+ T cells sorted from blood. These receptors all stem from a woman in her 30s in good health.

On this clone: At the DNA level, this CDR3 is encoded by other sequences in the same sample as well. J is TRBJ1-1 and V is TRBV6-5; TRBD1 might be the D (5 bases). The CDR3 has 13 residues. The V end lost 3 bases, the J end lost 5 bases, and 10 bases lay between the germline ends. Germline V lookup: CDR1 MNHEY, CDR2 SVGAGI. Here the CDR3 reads CASSYGGYTEAFF. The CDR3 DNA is TGTGCCAGCAGTTATGGGGGGTATACTGAAGCTTTCTTT.

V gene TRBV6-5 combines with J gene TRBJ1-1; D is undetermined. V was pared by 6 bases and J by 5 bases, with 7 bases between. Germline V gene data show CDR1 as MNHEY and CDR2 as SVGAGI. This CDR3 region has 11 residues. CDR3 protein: CASRVGTEAFF. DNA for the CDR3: TGTGCCAGCAGAGTCGGGACTGAAGCTTTCTTT.

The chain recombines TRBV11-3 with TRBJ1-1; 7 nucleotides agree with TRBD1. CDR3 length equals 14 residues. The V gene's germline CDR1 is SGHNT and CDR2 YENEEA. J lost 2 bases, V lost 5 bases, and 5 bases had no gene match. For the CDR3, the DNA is TGTGCCAGCAGCCAGGGGGGAGAAAACACTGAAGCTTTCTTT. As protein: CASSQGGENTEAFF.

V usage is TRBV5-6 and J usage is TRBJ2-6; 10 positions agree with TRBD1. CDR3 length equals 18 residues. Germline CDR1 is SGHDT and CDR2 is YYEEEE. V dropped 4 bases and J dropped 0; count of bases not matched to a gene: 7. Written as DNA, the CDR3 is TGTGCCAGCAGCCTCCCGGGACAGGGGACCTCTGGGGCCAACGTCCTGACTTTC. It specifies CASSLPGQGTSGANVLTF.

The DNA for the CDR3 is TGTGCCTGGAGTTTAGGAATAGCTGGAAACACCATATATTTT. Residues: CAWSLGIAGNTIYF. The chain carries TRBV30 and TRBJ1-3; D unclear. V lost 2 bases, J lost 2 bases, and 10 bases lay in between. The CDR3 consists of 14 residues. Germline CDR1 GTSNPN, CDR2 SVGIG (reference sequence). Full variable domain (missing parts from reference TRBV30 and TRBJ1-3): SQTIHQWPATLVQPVGSPLSLECTVEGTSNPNLYWYRQAAGRGLQLLFYSVGIGQISSEVPQNLSASRPQDRQFILSSKKLLLSDSGFYLCAWSLGIAGNTIYFGEGSWLTVV.

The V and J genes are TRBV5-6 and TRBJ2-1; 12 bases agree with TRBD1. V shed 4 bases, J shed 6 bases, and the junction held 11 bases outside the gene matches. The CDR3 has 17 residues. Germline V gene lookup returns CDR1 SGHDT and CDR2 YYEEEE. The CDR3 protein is CASSRGTGGAWSNEQFF. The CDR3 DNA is TGTGCCAGCAGCCGCGGGACAGGGGGCGCATGGTCCAATGAGCAGTTCTTC.

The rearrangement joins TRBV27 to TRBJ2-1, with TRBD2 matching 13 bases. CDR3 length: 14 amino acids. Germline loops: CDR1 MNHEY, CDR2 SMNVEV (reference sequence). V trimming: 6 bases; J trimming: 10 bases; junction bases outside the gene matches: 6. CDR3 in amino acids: CASSPPGLAGEQFF. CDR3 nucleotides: TGTGCCAGCAGCCCACCGGGACTAGCGGGAGAGCAGTTCTTC.

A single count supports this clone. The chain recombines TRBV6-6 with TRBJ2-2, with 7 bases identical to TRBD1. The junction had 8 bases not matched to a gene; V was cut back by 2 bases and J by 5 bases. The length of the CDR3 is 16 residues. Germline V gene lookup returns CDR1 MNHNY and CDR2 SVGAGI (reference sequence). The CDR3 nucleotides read TGTGCCAGCAGTTACCCCCCGCCAGGGGGAACCGGGGAGCTGTTTTTT. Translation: CASSYPPPGGTGELFF.

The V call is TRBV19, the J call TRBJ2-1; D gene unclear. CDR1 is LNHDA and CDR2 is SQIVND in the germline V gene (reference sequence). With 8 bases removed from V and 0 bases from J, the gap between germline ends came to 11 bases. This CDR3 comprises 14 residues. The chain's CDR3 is CASVDRSSYNEQFF. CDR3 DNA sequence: TGTGCCAGTGTCGACCGTTCCTCCTACAATGAGCAGTTCTTC.